This T cell receptor beta chain was captured by sequencing in a study of blood T cell repertoires in COVID-19. Germline CDR1 is SGHTA and CDR2 is FQGNSA. V lost 5 bases and J lost 4; bases outside the gene matches: 11. The CDR3 runs to 16 residues. In the authors' methods: Reference gene primer amplification gave estimated nucleated cell counts. Assay: immunoSEQ multiplex PCR; the TCRdb copy retains only in-frame clones and omits some. That table is the source of V, J and clone size, and D and trimming were worked out from the DNA. The sample holds 220,000 or so clones; more than 85% are singletons and the top ten take around 0.84%.

The sequence came from a man in his fifties or sixties with COVID-19, enrolled during active disease. Sequenced material: peripheral blood. The chain has TRBV7-2 and TRBJ2-1; TRBD2 agrees at 7 bases. The CDR3 protein is CASSPLGGVMYNEQFF. As DNA, the CDR3 is TGTGCCAGCAGCCCCTTGGGGGGGGTTATGTACAATGAGCAGTTCTTC.